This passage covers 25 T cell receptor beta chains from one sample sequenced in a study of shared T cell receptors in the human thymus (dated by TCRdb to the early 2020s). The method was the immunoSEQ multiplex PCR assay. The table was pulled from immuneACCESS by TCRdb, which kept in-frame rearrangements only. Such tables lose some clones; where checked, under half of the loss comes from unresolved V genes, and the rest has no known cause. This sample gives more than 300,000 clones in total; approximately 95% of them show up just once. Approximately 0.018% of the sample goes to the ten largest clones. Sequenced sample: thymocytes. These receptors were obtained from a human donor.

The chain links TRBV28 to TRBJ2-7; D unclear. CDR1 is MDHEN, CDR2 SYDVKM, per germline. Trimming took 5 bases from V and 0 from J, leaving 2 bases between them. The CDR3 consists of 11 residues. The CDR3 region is CASSASYEQYF. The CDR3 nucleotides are TGTGCCAGCAGTGCCTCCTACGAGCAGTACTTC.

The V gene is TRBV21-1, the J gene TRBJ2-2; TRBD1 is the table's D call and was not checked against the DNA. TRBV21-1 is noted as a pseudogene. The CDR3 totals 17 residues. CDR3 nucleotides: TGTGCCAGCAGCAAAGGGGGCTCCTACAGGGCTGACGGGGAGCTGTTTTTT. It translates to CASSKGGSYRADGELFF.

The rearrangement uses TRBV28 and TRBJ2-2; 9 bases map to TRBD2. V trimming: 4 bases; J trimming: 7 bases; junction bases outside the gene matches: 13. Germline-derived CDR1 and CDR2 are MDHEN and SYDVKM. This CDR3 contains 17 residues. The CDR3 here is CASSSPLAGECGGELFF. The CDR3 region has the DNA TGTGCCAGCAGTTCGCCCTTAGCGGGAGAATGTGGCGGGGAGCTGTTTTTT.

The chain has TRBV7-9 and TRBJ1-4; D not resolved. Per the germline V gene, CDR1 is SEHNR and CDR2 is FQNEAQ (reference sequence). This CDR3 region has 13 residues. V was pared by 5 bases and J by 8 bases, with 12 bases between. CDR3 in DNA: TGTGCCAGCAGCCCACGGACGGAGGAAAAACTGTTTTTT. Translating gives CASSPRTEEKLFF.

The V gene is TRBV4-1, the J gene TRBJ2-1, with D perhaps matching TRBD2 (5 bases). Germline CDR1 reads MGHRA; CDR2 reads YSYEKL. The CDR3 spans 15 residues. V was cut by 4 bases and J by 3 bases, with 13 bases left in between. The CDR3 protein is CASSPDAGDYNEQFF. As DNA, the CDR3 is TGCGCCAGCAGCCCAGACGCGGGTGACTACAATGAGCAGTTCTTC.

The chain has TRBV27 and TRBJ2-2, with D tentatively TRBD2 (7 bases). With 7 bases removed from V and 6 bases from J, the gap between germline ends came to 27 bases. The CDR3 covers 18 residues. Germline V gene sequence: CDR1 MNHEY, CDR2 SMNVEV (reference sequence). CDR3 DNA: TGTGCCAGCACCAACGGGGGGCGTGTGGGCCTTGGGGCCGGGGAGCTGTTTTTT. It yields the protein CASTNGGRVGLGAGELFF.

CDR3 amino acids: CASSLGQGFHEQYF. The CDR3 DNA is TGTGCCAGCAGTCTCGGACAGGGGTTCCACGAGCAGTACTTC. The V gene is TRBV2, the J gene TRBJ2-7, with 9 nucleotides matching TRBD1. This CDR3 spans 14 amino acids. Germline-derived CDR1 and CDR2 are SNHLY and FYNNEI. V shed 5 bases and J 5 bases; nucleotides not matched to a gene: 7.

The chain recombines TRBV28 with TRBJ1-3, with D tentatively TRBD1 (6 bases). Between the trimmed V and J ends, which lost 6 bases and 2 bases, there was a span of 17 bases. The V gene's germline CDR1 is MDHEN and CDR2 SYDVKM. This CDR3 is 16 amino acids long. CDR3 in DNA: TGTGCCAGCAGAATGATCAGGGGCCCGGCTGGAAACACCATATATTTT. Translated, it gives CASRMIRGPAGNTIYF.

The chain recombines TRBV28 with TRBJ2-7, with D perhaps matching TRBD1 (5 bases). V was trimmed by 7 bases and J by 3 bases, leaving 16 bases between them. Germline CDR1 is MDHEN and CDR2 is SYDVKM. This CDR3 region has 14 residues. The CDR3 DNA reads TGTGCCAGCATTCCTAGGGGCAGGTTCTACGAGCAGTACTTC. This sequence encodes CASIPRGRFYEQYF.

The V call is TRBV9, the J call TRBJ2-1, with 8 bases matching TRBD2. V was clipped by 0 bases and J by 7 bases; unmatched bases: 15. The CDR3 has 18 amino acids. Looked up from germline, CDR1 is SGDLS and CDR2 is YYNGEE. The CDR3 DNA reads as TGTGCCAGCAGCGTAGAAGGAGGGGGACTAGTGGTCGGTAATGAGCAGTTCTTC. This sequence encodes CASSVEGGGLVVGNEQFF.

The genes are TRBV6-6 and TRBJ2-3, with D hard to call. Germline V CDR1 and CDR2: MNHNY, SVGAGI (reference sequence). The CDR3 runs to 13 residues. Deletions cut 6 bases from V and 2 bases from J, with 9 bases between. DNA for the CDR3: TGTGCCAGCAGGCCCTACCCCACAGATACGCAGTATTTT. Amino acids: CASRPYPTDTQYF.

In DNA, the CDR3 is TGTGCCAGCAGTTACTGGCGGGGTTCCGCTGGCTACACCTTC. Protein product: CASSYWRGSAGYTF. The chain recombines TRBV6-5 with TRBJ1-2; D ambiguous. Trimming removed 1 base at V and 7 bases at J, with 13 bases between. The CDR3 is made up of 14 amino acids. Germline V gene data show CDR1 as MNHEY and CDR2 as SVGAGI.

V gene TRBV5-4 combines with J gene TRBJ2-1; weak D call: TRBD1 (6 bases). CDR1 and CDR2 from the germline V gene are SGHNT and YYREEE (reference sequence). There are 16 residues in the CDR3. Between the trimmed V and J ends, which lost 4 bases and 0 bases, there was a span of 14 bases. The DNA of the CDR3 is TGTGCCAGCAGCGCAGGGGTGGGGAGCTCCTACAATGAGCAGTTCTTC. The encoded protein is CASSAGVGSSYNEQFF.

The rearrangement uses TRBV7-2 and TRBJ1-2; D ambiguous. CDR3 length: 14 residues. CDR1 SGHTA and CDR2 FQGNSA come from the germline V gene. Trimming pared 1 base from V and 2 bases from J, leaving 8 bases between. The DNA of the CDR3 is TGTGCCAGCAGCTTAGAGTCACAGAACTATGGCTACACCTTC. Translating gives CASSLESQNYGYTF. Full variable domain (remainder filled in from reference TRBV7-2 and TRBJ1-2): GAGVSQSPSNKVTEKGKDVELRCDPISGHTALYWYRQSLGQGLEFLIYFQGNSAPDKSGLPSDRFSAERTGGSVSTLTIQRTQQEDSAVYLCASSLESQNYGYTFGSGTRLTVV.

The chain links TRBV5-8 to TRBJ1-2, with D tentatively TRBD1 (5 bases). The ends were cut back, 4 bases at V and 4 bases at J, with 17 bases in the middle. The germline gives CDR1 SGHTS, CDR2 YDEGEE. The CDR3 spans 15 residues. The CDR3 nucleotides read TGTGCCAGCAGCGAGGGTGGTATGGGGGTCTATGGCTACACCTTC. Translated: CASSEGGMGVYGYTF. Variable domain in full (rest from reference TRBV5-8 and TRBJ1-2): EAGVTQSPTHLIKTRGQQATLRCSPISGHTSVYWYQQALGLGLQFLLWYDEGEERNRGNFPPRFSGRQFPNYSSELNVNALELEDSALYLCASSEGGMGVYGYTFGSGTRLTVV.

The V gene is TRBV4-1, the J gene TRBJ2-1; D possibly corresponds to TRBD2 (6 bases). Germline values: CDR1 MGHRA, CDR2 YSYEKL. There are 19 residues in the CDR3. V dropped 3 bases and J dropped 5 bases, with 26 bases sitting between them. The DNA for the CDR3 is TGCGCCAGCAGCCATCTCATCAAGGGGACTCCAATTTTCGACAATGAGCAGTTCTTC. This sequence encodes CASSHLIKGTPIFDNEQFF.

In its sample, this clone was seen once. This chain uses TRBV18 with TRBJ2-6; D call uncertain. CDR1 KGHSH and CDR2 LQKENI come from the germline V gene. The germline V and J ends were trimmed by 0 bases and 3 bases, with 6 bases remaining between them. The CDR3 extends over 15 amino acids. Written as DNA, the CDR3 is TGTGCCAGCTCACCACCGGCAGGTGGGGCCAACGTCCTGACTTTC. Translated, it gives CASSPPAGGANVLTF.

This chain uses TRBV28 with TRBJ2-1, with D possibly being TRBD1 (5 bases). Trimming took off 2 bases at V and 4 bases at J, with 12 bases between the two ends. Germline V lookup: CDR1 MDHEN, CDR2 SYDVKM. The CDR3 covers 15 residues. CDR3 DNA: TGTGCCAGCAGTTTAAGGCAGGGAATATACAATGAGCAGTTCTTC. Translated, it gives CASSLRQGIYNEQFF. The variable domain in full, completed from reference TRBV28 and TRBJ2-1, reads DVKVTQSSRYLVKRTGEKVFLECVQDMDHENMFWYRQDPGLGLRLIYFSYDVKMKEKGDIPEGYSVSREKKERFSLILESASTNQTSMYLCASSLRQGIYNEQFFGPGTRLTVL.

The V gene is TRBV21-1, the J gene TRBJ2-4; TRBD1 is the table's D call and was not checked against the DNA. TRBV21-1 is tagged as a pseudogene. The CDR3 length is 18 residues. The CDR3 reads CASRSRDSALCCKNIQYF. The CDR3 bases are TGTGCCAGCAGGTCCCGGGACAGCGCACTTTGTTGCAAAAACATTCAGTACTTC.

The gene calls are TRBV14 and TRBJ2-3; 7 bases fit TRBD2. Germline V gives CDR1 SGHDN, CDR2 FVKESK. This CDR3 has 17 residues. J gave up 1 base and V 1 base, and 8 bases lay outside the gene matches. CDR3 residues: CASSQAGGLLRTDTQYF. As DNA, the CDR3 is TGTGCCAGCAGCCAAGCGGGGGGACTCCTCCGCACAGATACGCAGTATTTT.

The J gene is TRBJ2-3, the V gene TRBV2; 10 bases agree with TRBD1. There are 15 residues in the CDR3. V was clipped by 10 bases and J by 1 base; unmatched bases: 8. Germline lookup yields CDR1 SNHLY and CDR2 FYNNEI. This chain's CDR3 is CAIDRGRGGTDTQYF. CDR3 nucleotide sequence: TGTGCCATAGACAGGGGGCGGGGGGGCACAGATACGCAGTATTTT.

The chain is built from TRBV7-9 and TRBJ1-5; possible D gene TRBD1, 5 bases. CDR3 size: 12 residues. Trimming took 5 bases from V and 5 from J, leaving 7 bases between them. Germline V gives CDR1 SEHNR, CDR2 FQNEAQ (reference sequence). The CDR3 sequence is CASSLRDQPQHF. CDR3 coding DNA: TGTGCCAGCAGCCTCAGGGATCAGCCCCAGCATTTT.

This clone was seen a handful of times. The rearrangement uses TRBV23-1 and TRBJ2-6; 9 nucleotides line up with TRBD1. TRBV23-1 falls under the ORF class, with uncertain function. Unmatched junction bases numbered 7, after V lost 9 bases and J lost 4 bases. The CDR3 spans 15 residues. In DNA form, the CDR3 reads TGCGCCAGTCCCGGGACAGGGTTCGGGGCCAACGTCCTGACTTTC. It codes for CASPGTGFGANVLTF.

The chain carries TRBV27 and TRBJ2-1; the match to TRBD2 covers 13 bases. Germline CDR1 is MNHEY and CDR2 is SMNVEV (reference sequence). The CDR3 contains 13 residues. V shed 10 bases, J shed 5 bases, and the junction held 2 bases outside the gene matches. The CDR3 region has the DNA TGTGCCACCGGACTAGCGGGAGACAATGAGCAGTTCTTC. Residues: CATGLAGDNEQFF.

CDR3 protein: CASRTQGIRGNTIYF. In DNA, the CDR3 is TGTGCCAGCAGGACCCAAGGGATTCGAGGAAACACCATATATTTT. The rearrangement joins TRBV2 to TRBJ1-3, with D hard to call. Trimming pared 6 bases from V and 4 bases from J, leaving 16 bases between. CDR3 length: 15 amino acids. The germline V gene encodes CDR1 SNHLY and CDR2 FYNNEI.